A single sample is the source of the 5 T cell receptor beta chains below, sequenced in a study of OX40 agonist ivuxolimab in advanced cancers. TCRdb's copy holds only in-frame clones and misses some; the assay was immunoSEQ multiplex PCR. This table has tens of thousands of clones, around four fifths appearing once. The specimen was CD4+ or CD8+ T cells sorted from blood, collected in a trial of the OX40 agonist ivuxolimab. The receptors originated from an adult with an advanced solid tumor such as melanoma, head and neck, liver or kidney cancer.

This clone came up a few times. The chain joins TRBV5-1 to TRBJ2-7; D remains unclear. CDR1 and CDR2 from the germline V gene are SGHRS and YFSETQ. This CDR3 comprises 14 residues. The germline V and J ends were trimmed by 1 base and 0 bases, with 8 bases remaining between them. The CDR3 loop is CASSLHGNSYEQYF. The CDR3 nucleotides are TGCGCCAGCAGCTTGCACGGCAACTCCTACGAGCAGTACTTC.

There are a few counts of this clone. The chain employs TRBV28 and TRBJ1-2, with D uncertain. Trimming removed 6 bases at V and 5 bases at J, with 10 bases between. Germline assignment: CDR1 MDHEN and CDR2 SYDVKM. The CDR3 has 12 residues. This CDR3 reads CASRGRVYGYTF. Here the CDR3 DNA reads TGTGCCAGCAGAGGGCGTGTTTATGGCTACACCTTC.

This chain joins TRBV13 and TRBJ2-2, with 14 bases identical to TRBD2. Germline assignment: CDR1 PRHDT and CDR2 FYEKMQ (reference sequence). The junction had 7 bases not matched to a gene; V was cut back by 5 bases and J by 8 bases. The CDR3 is 16 amino acids. The CDR3 loop is CASSPGTSGSVGELFF. The DNA of the CDR3 is TGTGCCAGCAGCCCCGGGACTAGCGGGAGTGTAGGGGAGCTGTTTTTT.

The rearrangement joins TRBV18 to TRBJ2-1; no definite D call. The V and J ends lost 0 bases and 0 bases respectively, with 3 bases between them. Looked up from germline, CDR1 is KGHSH and CDR2 is LQKENI. CDR3 size: 14 residues. The CDR3 nucleotides are TGTGCCAGCTCACCACCGGGCTCCTACAATGAGCAGTTCTTC. Amino acid sequence: CASSPPGSYNEQFF.

The CDR3 DNA reads TGTGCCAGCAGTCCCCCCCTGCGAACACTAAACACCGGGGAGCTGTTTTTT. Protein sequence: CASSPPLRTLNTGELFF. V is TRBV28 and J is TRBJ2-2, with D uncertain. Germline V gene lookup returns CDR1 MDHEN and CDR2 SYDVKM. CDR3 size: 17 residues. Trimming removed 5 bases from V and 2 bases from J, with 18 bases in between.